Listed below are T cell receptor beta chains from one sample, sequenced in a study of blood T cell repertoires in COVID-19. Repertoires were generated with immunoSEQ multiplex PCR, while TCRdb's copy carries only in-frame clones and drops some. The sample has about 30,000 clones, almost 90% seen once. The sequenced sample was peripheral blood. These receptors came from a human donor in a cohort sampled during active COVID-19. CDR3s include the opening cysteine and the closing phenylalanine or tryptophan. A D gene is named only where the DNA matches it firmly. The listing skips clone size in some rows; elsewhere it reads once, few, many or a size class.

v_gene,abundance,j_gene,d_gene,CDR3nt,CDR3aa
TRBV2,few,TRBJ2-1,TRBD2,TGTGCCAGCGGGGGGGAACCCTACAATGAGCAGTTCTTC,CASGGEPYNEQFF
TRBV4-1,NA,TRBJ1-2,TRBD1,TGCGCCAGCAGCCAAGCCGACAGGGTTTGGGGCTACACCTTC,CASSQADRVWGYTF
TRBV18,NA,TRBJ1-2,TRBD1,TGTGCCAGCTCCGGGACAGGCGACGTTTATGGCTACACCTTC,CASSGTGDVYGYTF
TRBV7-8,once,TRBJ2-1,TRBD1,TGTGCCAGCAGACAGGGACAGCATGACAATGAGCAGTTCTTC,CASRQGQHDNEQFF
TRBV6-5,NA,TRBJ1-2,TRBD1,TGTGCCAGCAGTCGACAGGGAGATTATGGCTACACCTTC,CASSRQGDYGYTF
TRBV10-3,NA,TRBJ2-5,TRBD2,TGTGCCATTGCCGGGACTAGCGGGGGAGGAGAGACCCAGTACTTC,CAIAGTSGGGETQYF
TRBV5-4,NA,TRBJ2-5,TRBD1,TGTGCCAGCAGCTGGACAGGGCCCCAAGAGACCCAGTACTTC,CASSWTGPQETQYF
TRBV27,NA,TRBJ2-7,NA,TGTGCCAGCAGTTGGGGGGGCCCCCGGGACGAGCAGTACTTC,CASSWGGPRDEQYF
TRBV5-6,NA,TRBJ2-3,NA,TGTGCCAGCAGCTTGTTGAGGGGGAGGGCGGATACGCAGTATTTT,CASSLLRGRADTQYF
TRBV3-1/TRBV3-2,NA,TRBJ1-5,NA,TGTGCCAGCAGCCAAGATACGGGGGGCAATCAGCCCCAGCATTTT,CASSQDTGGNQPQHF
TRBV25-1,NA,TRBJ1-1,NA,TGTGCCAGCAGTGAATCCACACGCGAAGCTTTCTTT,CASSESTREAFF
TRBV5-1,NA,TRBJ1-1,NA,TGCGCCAGCAGCTTGGAAGGGGTTATAACTGAAGCTTTCTTT,CASSLEGVITEAFF
TRBV12-3/TRBV12-4,NA,TRBJ1-5,NA,TGTGCCAGCAGTTTAGACGGGGGACAGCCCCAGCATTTT,CASSLDGGQPQHF
TRBV7-9,NA,TRBJ1-2,NA,TGTGCCAGCAGCCCTATCGGGGGATATGGCTACACCTTC,CASSPIGGYGYTF
TRBV6-5,NA,TRBJ2-3,NA,TGTGCCAGCGGGCGTGGCACAGATACGCAGTATTTT,CASGRGTDTQYF
TRBV13,NA,TRBJ1-1,NA,TGTGCCAGCAGCCGCAACTCGGGCGGGACTGAAGCTTTCTTT,CASSRNSGGTEAFF
TRBV5-1,NA,TRBJ1-2,NA,TGCGCCAGCAGCTTGGATGGGGGCGCTTATGGCTACACCTTC,CASSLDGGAYGYTF
TRBV5-1,NA,TRBJ1-1,NA,TGCGCCAGCAGTCCGGGGGAGGGAAACACTGAAGCTTTCTTT,CASSPGEGNTEAFF
TRBV11-2,NA,TRBJ1-2,NA,TGTGCCAGCAGCTTATTCCAGGCTGGGTATGGCTACACCTTC,CASSLFQAGYGYTF
TRBV7-9,NA,TRBJ2-7,NA,TGTGCCAGCAGCCCCGACAGGGGACTAAGCGGCGAGCAGTACTTC,CASSPDRGLSGEQYF
TRBV7-9,NA,TRBJ1-5,NA,TGTGCCAGCAGCTTAACCGGGACACCTAATCAGCCCCAGCATTTT,CASSLTGTPNQPQHF
TRBV19,NA,TRBJ2-3,NA,TGTGCCAGTACCCCAAAGGGGTCGGCAGATACGCAGTATTTT,CASTPKGSADTQYF
TRBV5-4,NA,TRBJ1-2,NA,TGTGCCAGCAGCTTGGCAGGGGTGGCTAACTATGGCTACACCTTC,CASSLAGVANYGYTF
TRBV18,NA,TRBJ1-5,TRBD1,TGTGCCAGCTCACGAGGGACAGGAGGCAATCAGCCCCAGCATTTT,CASSRGTGGNQPQHF
TRBV4-1,NA,TRBJ1-4,TRBD1,TGCGCCAGCAGCCAAGGCCCAGGGGGAGGTGAAAAACTGTTTTTT,CASSQGPGGGEKLFF
TRBV6-5,NA,TRBJ1-2,TRBD1,TGTGCCAGCAGTTACTACAGGGGGCTTGGCTACACCTTC,CASSYYRGLGYTF
TRBV4-1,NA,TRBJ2-5,NA,TGCGCCAGCAGCCAAGCTATGATAGCGGAGGGAGAGACCCAGTACTTC,CASSQAMIAEGETQYF
TRBV6-5,NA,TRBJ1-6,NA,TGTGCCAGCAGTTACTCGTTCCAGGGGAATTCACCCCTCCACTTT,CASSYSFQGNSPLHF
TRBV5-1,once,TRBJ2-3,TRBD2,TGCGCCAGCAGCTTGTTAGTAGCGGGGGGAGATACGCAGTATTTT,CASSLLVAGGDTQYF
TRBV30,NA,TRBJ2-7,NA,TGTGCCTGGAGTGAAACAGCATACGAGCAGTACTTC,CAWSETAYEQYF
TRBV30,NA,TRBJ1-2,NA,TGTGCCTGGACGAAGCTCGTTGGGCCCCCGGGCTACACCTTC,CAWTKLVGPPGYTF
TRBV4-2,few,TRBJ2-7,NA,TGTGCCAGCAGCCAAGATCTGGGCAGGGACTACGAGCAGTACTTC,CASSQDLGRDYEQYF
TRBV7-8,NA,TRBJ1-4,TRBD1,TGTGCCAGCAGCCGATCCGGGACAGACAATGAAAAACTGTTTTTT,CASSRSGTDNEKLFF
TRBV7-7,NA,TRBJ2-1,NA,TGTGCTAGCAGCTCTAGACAGGACAATGAGCAGTTCTTC,CASSSRQDNEQFF
TRBV25-1,NA,TRBJ2-2,TRBD2,TGTGCCAGCAGTGAATGGGGAGGGTACGGGGAGCTGTTTTTT,CASSEWGGYGELFF
TRBV2,NA,TRBJ2-7,TRBD1,TGTGCCAGCAGTGATCATCGGGACAGCGCCGAGCAGTACTTC,CASSDHRDSAEQYF
TRBV6-6,NA,TRBJ1-2,NA,TGTGCCAGCAGTTACTTAGCTAACTATGGCTACACCTTC,CASSYLANYGYTF
TRBV15,once,TRBJ2-1,TRBD1,TGTGCCACCAGCAGAGATTCCGGGACAGCTCTCTCAAATGAGCAGTTCTTC,CATSRDSGTALSNEQFF
TRBV5-5,NA,TRBJ2-5,NA,TGTGCCAGCAGCTTGGTTGTCAGGGGATGGGAGACCCAGTACTTC,CASSLVVRGWETQYF
TRBV7-9,NA,TRBJ1-5,NA,TGTGCCAGCAGCTCCCAGGGCCAGCCCCAGCATTTT,CASSSQGQPQHF
TRBV29-1,NA,TRBJ1-1,NA,TGCAGCGTTGCGCACCCGGGAAGGTTGGTTAGAAACACTGAAGCTTTCTTT,CSVAHPGRLVRNTEAFF